This TCR beta chain was retrieved from a study of post-analysis software for immune sequencing data. Study outcomes and limitations: A handful of TRBV segments appeared more often in patients than in controls, and TRBV5-6, TRBV5-1 and TRBV20-1 were among these. In multiple sclerosis, normalized Chao1 diversity was significantly below that of controls. With F measure, samples from one preparation batch clustered together strongly.

V was pared by 4 bases and J by 2 bases, with 15 bases between. Germline V lookup: CDR1 SGHAT, CDR2 FQNNGV. The CDR3 is 15 amino acids. This clonotype has a handful of counts. The antigen is not known. The TCR beta cDNA libraries contained unique molecular identifiers. The yield from roughly 1 to 10 million T cells was roughly 500,000 cDNA molecules in total. TCRdb processed the PCR reads anew with MiXCR; each CDR3 protein has one entry. Of roughly 570,000 distinct CDR3 sequences detected, around 31% appear once; the ten largest clones hold about 5.6%. The specimen sequenced was blood. The origin of this receptor is a girl aged 2 to 17 with multiple sclerosis. The chain links TRBV11-2 to TRBJ2-7, with D possibly TRBD1 on 6 matching bases. CDR3 sequence reads: CASSSDIGQTYEQYF. CDR3 nucleotides: TGTGCCAGCAGCTCGGATATCGGACAGACCTACGAGCAGTACTTC.